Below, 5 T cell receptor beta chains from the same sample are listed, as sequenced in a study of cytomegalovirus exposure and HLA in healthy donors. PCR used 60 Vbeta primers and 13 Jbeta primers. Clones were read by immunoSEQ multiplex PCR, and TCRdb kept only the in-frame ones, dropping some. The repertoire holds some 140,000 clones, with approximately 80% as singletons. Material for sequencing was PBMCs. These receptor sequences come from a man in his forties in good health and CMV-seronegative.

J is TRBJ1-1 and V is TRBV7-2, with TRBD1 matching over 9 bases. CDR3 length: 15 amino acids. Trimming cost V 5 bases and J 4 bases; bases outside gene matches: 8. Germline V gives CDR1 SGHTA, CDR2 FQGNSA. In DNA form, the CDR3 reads TGTGCCAGCAGCCTACAACAGGGGGCGTCCACTGAAGCTTTCTTT. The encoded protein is CASSLQQGASTEAFF.

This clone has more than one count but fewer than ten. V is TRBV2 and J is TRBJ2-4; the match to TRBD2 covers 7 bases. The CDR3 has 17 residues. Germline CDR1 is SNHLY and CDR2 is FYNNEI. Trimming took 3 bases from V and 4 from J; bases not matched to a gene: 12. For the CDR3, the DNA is TGTGCCAGCAGTGAGGTCTCAGCGGGGCGCCTAAAAAACATTCAGTACTTC. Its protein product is CASSEVSAGRLKNIQYF.

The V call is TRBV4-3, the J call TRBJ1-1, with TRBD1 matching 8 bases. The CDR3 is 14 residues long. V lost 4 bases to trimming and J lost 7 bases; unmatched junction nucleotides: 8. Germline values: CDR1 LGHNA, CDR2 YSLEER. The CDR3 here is CASSRRTGNGEAFF. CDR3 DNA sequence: TGCGCCAGCAGCCGACGGACAGGGAACGGTGAAGCTTTCTTT.

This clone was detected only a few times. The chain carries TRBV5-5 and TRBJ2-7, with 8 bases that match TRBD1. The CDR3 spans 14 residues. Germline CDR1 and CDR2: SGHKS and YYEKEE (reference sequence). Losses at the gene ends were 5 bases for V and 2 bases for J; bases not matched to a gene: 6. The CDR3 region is CASRLGQGTYEQYF. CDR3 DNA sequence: TGTGCCAGCAGACTCGGACAGGGAACCTACGAGCAGTACTTC.

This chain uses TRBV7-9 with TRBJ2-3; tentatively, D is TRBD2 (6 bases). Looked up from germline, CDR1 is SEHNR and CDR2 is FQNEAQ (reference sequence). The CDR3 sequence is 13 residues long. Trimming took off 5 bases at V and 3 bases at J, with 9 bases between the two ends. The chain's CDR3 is CASSPGTTDTQYF. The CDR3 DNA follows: TGTGCCAGCAGCCCCGGGACTACAGATACGCAGTATTTT.